This section outlines one T cell receptor (beta chain) sequence together with its context. The entry originates in a study of OX40 agonist ivuxolimab in advanced cancers. About the research overall: A history of anti-PD-1, anti-PD-L1 or anti-CTLA-4 therapy was acceptable, and over 30% had some.

TCRdb keeps only in-frame clones here, not all; method: immunoSEQ multiplex PCR. The sample includes 120,000 or so clones, 93% of them seen just once. CDR3 length equals 16 residues. The V end was cut by 0 bases, the J end by 1 base, with 10 bases between. Germline CDR1 SGHRS, CDR2 YFSETQ. The starting material was CD4+ or CD8+ T cells sorted from blood, obtained in a trial of the OX40 agonist ivuxolimab. This TCR was recovered from an adult with an advanced solid tumor such as melanoma, head and neck, liver or kidney cancer. The J gene is TRBJ2-2, the V gene TRBV5-1; maybe TRBD2 (6 bases). The CDR3 DNA sequence: TGCGCCAGCAGCTTGGTTGGAGCGGGGAACACCGGGGAGCTGTTTTTT. It encodes CASSLVGAGNTGELFF.